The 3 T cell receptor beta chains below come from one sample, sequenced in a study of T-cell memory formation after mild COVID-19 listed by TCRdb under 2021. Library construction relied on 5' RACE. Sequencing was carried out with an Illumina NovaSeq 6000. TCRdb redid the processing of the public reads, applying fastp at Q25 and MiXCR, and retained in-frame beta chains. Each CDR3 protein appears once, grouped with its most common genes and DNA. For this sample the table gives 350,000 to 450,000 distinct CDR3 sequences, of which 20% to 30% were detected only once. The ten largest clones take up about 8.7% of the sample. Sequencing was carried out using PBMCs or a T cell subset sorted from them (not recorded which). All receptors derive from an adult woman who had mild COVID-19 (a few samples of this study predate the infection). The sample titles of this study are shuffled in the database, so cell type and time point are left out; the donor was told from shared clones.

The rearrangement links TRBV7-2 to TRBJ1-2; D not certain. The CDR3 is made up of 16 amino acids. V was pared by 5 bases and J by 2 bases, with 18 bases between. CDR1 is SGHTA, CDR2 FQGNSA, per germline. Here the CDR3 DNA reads TGTGCCAGCAGCCCCGGAGCGGTAGGAGGGAACTATGGCTACACCTTC. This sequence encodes CASSPGAVGGNYGYTF.

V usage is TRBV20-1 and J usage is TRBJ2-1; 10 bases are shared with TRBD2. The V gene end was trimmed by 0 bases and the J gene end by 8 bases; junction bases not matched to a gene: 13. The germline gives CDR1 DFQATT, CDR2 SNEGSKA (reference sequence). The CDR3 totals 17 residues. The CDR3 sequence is CSARDPLPGLAIHEQFF. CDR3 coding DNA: TGCAGTGCTAGAGATCCTTTACCGGGACTAGCGATCCATGAGCAGTTCTTC.

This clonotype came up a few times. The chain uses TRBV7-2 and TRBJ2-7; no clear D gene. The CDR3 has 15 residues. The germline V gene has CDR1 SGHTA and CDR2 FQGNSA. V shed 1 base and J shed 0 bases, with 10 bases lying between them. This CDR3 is CASSLGHSSSYEQYF. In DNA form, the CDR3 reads TGTGCCAGCAGCTTAGGCCACAGTAGCTCCTACGAGCAGTACTTC.